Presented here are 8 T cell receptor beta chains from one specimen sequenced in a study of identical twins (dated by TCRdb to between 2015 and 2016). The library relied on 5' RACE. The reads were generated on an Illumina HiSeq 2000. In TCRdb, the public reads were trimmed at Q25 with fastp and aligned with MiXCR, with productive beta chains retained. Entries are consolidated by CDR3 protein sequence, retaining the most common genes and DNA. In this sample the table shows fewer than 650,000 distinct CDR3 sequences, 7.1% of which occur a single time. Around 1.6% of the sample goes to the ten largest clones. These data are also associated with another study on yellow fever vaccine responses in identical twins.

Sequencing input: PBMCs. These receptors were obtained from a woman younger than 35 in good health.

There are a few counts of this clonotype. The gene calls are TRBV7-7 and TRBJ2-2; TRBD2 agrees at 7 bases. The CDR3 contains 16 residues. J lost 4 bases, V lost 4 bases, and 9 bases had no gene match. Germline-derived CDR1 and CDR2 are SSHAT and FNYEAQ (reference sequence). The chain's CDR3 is CASSSEDTGGTGELFF. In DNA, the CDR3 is TGTGCCAGCAGCTCGGAGGACACGGGAGGCACCGGGGAGCTGTTTTTT.

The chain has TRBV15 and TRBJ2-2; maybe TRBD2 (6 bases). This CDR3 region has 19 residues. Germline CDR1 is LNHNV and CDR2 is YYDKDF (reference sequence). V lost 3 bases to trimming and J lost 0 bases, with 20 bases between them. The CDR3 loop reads CATSSRLGGRGTNTGELFF. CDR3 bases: TGTGCCACCAGCAGTAGGCTCGGGGGACGGGGAACGAACACCGGGGAGCTGTTTTTT.

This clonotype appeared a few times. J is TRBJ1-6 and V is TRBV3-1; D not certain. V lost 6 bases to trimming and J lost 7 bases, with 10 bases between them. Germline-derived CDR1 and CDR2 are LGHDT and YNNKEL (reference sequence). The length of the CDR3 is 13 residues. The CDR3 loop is CASSEGINSPLHF. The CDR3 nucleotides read TGTGCCAGCAGTGAGGGTATCAATTCACCCCTCCACTTT. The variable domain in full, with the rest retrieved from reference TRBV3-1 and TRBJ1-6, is DTAVSQTPKYLVTQMGNDKSIKCEQNLGHDTMYWYKQDSKKFLKIMFSYNNKELIINETVPNRFSPKSPDKAHLNLHINSLELGDSAVYFCASSEGINSPLHFGNGTRLTVT.

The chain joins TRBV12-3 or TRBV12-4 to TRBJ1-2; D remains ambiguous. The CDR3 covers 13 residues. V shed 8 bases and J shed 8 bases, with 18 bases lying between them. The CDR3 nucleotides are TGTGCCAGCCGAGAGACCGGCGGTCGGGGCTACACCTTC. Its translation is CASRETGGRGYTF.

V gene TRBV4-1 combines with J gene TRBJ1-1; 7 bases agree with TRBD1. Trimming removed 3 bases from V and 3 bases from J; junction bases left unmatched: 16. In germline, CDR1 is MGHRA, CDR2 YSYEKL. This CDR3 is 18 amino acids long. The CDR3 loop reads CASSHTDRFSPRDTEAFF. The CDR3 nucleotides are TGCGCCAGCAGCCATACGGACAGGTTCTCCCCGCGGGACACTGAAGCTTTCTTT.

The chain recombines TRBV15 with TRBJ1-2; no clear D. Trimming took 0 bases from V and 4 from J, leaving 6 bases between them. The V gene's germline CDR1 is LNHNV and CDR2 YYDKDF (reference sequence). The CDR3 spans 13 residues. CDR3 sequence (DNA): TGTGCCACCAGCAGAGAGTCAGCCTATGGCTACACCTTC. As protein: CATSRESAYGYTF.

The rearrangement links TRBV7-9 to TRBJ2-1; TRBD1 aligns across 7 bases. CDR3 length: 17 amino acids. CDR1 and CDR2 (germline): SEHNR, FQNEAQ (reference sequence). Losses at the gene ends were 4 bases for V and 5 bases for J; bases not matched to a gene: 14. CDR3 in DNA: TGTGCCAGCAGCTCCCCTTTCGAGACAGGGAGTAACAATGAGCAGTTCTTC. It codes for CASSSPFETGSNNEQFF.

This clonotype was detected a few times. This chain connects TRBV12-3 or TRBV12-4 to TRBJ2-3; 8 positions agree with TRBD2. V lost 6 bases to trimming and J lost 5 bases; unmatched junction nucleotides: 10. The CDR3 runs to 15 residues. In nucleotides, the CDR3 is TGTGCCAGCAGGCCCAGCGGGAGTACACAAGATACGCAGTATTTT. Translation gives CASRPSGSTQDTQYF.